This passage covers 9 T cell receptor beta chains from one sample sequenced in a study of OX40 agonist ivuxolimab in advanced cancers. TCRdb keeps only in-frame clones here, not all; method: immunoSEQ multiplex PCR. This table holds about 49,000 clones, 88% found once. The input for sequencing was CD4+ or CD8+ T cells sorted from blood, taken in a trial of the OX40 agonist ivuxolimab. All receptors derive from an adult with an advanced solid tumor such as melanoma, head and neck, liver or kidney cancer.

The chain has TRBV6-5 and TRBJ2-7; TRBD2 aligns across 9 bases. The V and J ends lost 7 bases and 3 bases, in that order; junction bases with no gene match: 7. This CDR3 region has 14 residues. Germline values: CDR1 MNHEY, CDR2 SVGAGI. CDR3 sequence (DNA): TGTGCCAGCAAGCTAGCGGGGATGAACTACGAGCAGTACTTC. This encodes CASKLAGMNYEQYF.

This clone was detected only a few times. DNA of the CDR3: TGCGCCAGCAGCTCGGGACAGCTAGATCAGCCCCAGCATTTT. The encoded protein is CASSSGQLDQPQHF. The chain joins TRBV4-1 to TRBJ1-5; 7 bases are shared with TRBD1. The CDR3 spans 14 residues. Trimming took 5 bases from V and 5 from J; bases not matched to a gene: 6. Germline CDR1 is MGHRA and CDR2 is YSYEKL.

The chain employs TRBV6-1 and TRBJ2-2; 11 nucleotides align to TRBD2. This CDR3 region has 15 residues. Germline-derived CDR1 and CDR2 are MNHNS and SASEGT. V shed 8 bases and J 7 bases; nucleotides not matched to a gene: 9. CDR3 DNA: TGTGCCAGCCTACTAGCGGGGGCCCCGGGCGGGGAGCTGTTTTTT. Its protein product is CASLLAGAPGGELFF.

This sequence joins TRBV28 and TRBJ1-1, with TRBD1 identical over 8 bases. In germline, CDR1 is MDHEN, CDR2 SYDVKM. CDR3 length: 15 amino acids. Unmatched junction bases numbered 8, after V lost 4 bases and J lost 4 bases. Here the CDR3 DNA reads TGTGCCAGCAGTTCATCGACAGGGGCGAGCACTGAAGCTTTCTTT. This codes for CASSSSTGASTEAFF.

The chain employs TRBV14 and TRBJ1-1; a weak D match, TRBD1 (6 bases). The germline V gene has CDR1 SGHDN and CDR2 FVKESK. V was pared by 5 bases and J by 0 bases, with 7 bases between. The CDR3 is 13 residues long. The DNA for the CDR3 is TGTGCCAGCAGCTGGACAGTGAACACTGAAGCTTTCTTT. The encoded protein is CASSWTVNTEAFF.

This clone has a single count. This chain links TRBV15 with TRBJ2-3; TRBD1 matches 10 bases. Trimming at V came to 6 bases and at J to 1 base, leaving 10 bases not matched to a gene. This CDR3 is built from 17 residues. CDR1 is LNHNV, CDR2 YYDKDF, per germline (reference sequence). CDR3 nucleotides: TGTGCCACCAGTCCCGGGACAGGGGCGGGAGGCACAGATACGCAGTATTTT. It is translated as CATSPGTGAGGTDTQYF.

This clone was observed a few times. This chain uses TRBV6-1 with TRBJ1-5, with 9 nucleotides matching TRBD1. Germline trimming cut 8 bases from V and 2 bases from J; bases unmatched to any gene: 4. Germline assignment: CDR1 MNHNS and CDR2 SASEGT. The CDR3 loop spans 14 amino acids. CDR3 DNA sequence: TGTGCCAGCCGACAGGGGGAGGGCAATCAGCCCCAGCATTTT. The encoded protein is CASRQGEGNQPQHF.

The rearrangement uses TRBV18 and TRBJ2-7; 8 bases line up with TRBD1. This CDR3 is 14 amino acids long. Germline V lookup: CDR1 KGHSH, CDR2 LQKENI. V gave up 4 bases and J gave up 6 bases; unmatched junction bases: 8. The CDR3 DNA reads TGTGCCAGCTCACGGGCGGACAGGGAAACCGAGCAGTACTTC. Encoded protein: CASSRADRETEQYF. Full variable domain (rest looked up from reference TRBV18 and TRBJ2-7): NAGVMQNPRHLVRRRGQEARLRCSPMKGHSHVYWYRQLPEEGLKFMVYLQKENIIDESGMPKERFSAEFPKEGPSILRIQQVVRGDSAAYFCASSRADRETEQYFGPGTRLTVT.

The V call is TRBV28, the J call TRBJ2-5, with 11 bases lining up with TRBD1. The CDR3 runs 16 residues. Germline CDR1 reads MDHEN; CDR2 reads SYDVKM. V was clipped by 4 bases and J by 5 bases; unmatched bases: 9. DNA for the CDR3: TGTGCCAGCAGTTCGATCGGACAGGGGGCTTCGGAGACCCAGTACTTC. Amino acid sequence: CASSSIGQGASETQYF. Full variable domain (remainder filled in from reference TRBV28 and TRBJ2-5): DVKVTQSSRYLVKRTGEKVFLECVQDMDHENMFWYRQDPGLGLRLIYFSYDVKMKEKGDIPEGYSVSREKKERFSLILESASTNQTSMYLCASSSIGQGASETQYFGPGTRLLVL.